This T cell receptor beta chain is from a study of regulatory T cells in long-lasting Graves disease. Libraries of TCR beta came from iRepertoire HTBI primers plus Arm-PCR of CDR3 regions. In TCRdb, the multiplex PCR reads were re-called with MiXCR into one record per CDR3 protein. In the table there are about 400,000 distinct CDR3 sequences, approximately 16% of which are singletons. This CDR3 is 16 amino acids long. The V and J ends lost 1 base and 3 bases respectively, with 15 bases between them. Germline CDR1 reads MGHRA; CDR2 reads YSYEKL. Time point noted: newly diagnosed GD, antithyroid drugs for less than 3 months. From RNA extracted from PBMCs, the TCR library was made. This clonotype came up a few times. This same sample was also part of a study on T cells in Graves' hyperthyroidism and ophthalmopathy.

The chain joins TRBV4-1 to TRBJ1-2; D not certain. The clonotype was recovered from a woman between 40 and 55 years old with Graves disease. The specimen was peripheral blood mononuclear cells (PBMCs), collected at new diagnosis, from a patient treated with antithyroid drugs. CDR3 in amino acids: CASSQGTRGRDYGYTF. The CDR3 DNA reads TGCGCCAGCAGCCAAGGGACGCGTGGCCGGGACTATGGCTACACCTTC.